Listed here are 11 T cell receptor beta chains from one sample, sequenced in a study of blood T cell repertoires in COVID-19. Clones were read by immunoSEQ multiplex PCR, and TCRdb kept only the in-frame ones, dropping some. Altogether hundreds of thousands of clones are present, around 86% being singletons, with the ten largest covering about 4.1%. Sequencing used PBMCs or T cells enriched from blood (not recorded which). Receptors were obtained from a woman aged 40 to 55 with acute COVID-19.

The V gene is TRBV6-4, the J gene TRBJ2-3; D might be TRBD2 (5 bases). V was pared by 0 bases and J by 2 bases, with 9 bases between. Germline values: CDR1 MRHNA, CDR2 SNTAGT. The CDR3 covers 15 residues. The CDR3 sequence: CASSDSIGNTDTQYF. The CDR3 DNA sequence: TGTGCCAGCAGTGACTCGATCGGGAACACAGATACGCAGTATTTT.

The V and J genes are TRBV7-2 and TRBJ2-5, with 7 bases that match TRBD2. The length of the CDR3 is 14 residues. After removal of 3 bases from V and 5 bases from J, the junction contained 6 bases not matched to a gene. Germline CDR1 is SGHTA and CDR2 is FQGNSA. The CDR3 is CASSFAGAGETQYF. DNA of the CDR3: TGTGCCAGCAGCTTTGCGGGAGCGGGGGAGACCCAGTACTTC.

The chain carries TRBV7-2 and TRBJ1-3; tentative D call: TRBD1 (6 bases). Germline CDR1 and CDR2: SGHTA and FQGNSA. The CDR3 loop spans 17 amino acids. The germline V and J ends were trimmed by 3 bases and 0 bases, with 15 bases remaining between them. The CDR3 is CASSFGTLKTSGNTIYF. Here the CDR3 DNA reads TGTGCCAGCAGCTTCGGGACACTTAAGACCTCTGGAAACACCATATATTTT.

This clone was detected once. The V call is TRBV7-3, the J call TRBJ1-6, with 11 bases lining up with TRBD1. The V segment lost 4 bases and the J segment 7 bases; nucleotides outside the gene matches: 9. Germline CDR1 SGHTA, CDR2 FQGTGA. The CDR3 spans 17 residues. In DNA form, the CDR3 reads TGTGCCAGCAGCTCTGACGCCGGGACAGGGGGGAATTCACCCCTCCACTTT. Residues: CASSSDAGTGGNSPLHF.

V gene TRBV7-6 combines with J gene TRBJ1-4; TRBD1 matches at 8 bases. CDR1 and CDR2 (germline): SGHVS, FNYEAQ. This CDR3 region has 18 residues. After removal of 1 base from V and 3 bases from J, the junction contained 10 bases not matched to a gene. The DNA of the CDR3 is TGTGCCAGCAGCTTAGGGCGGGCCAGGGGGCAGTCTAATGAAAAACTGTTTTTT. This translates into CASSLGRARGQSNEKLFF. Together with reference TRBV7-6 and TRBJ1-4, the CDR3 gives the full variable domain: GAGVSQSPRYKVTKRGQDVALRCDPISGHVSLYWYRQALGQGPEFLTYFNYEAQQDKSGLPNDRFSAERPEGSISTLTIQRTEQRDSAMYRCASSLGRARGQSNEKLFFGSGTQLSVL.

The V call is TRBV15, the J call TRBJ1-2, with D tentatively TRBD1 (5 bases). This CDR3 has 15 residues. V shed 4 bases and J shed 4 bases, with 16 bases lying between them. CDR1 and CDR2 from the germline V gene are LNHNV and YYDKDF (reference sequence). The CDR3 reads CATSNPRGGTYGYTF. CDR3 in DNA: TGTGCCACCAGCAATCCTAGGGGTGGCACCTATGGCTACACCTTC.

J is TRBJ2-7 and V is TRBV12-3 or TRBV12-4; D is possibly TRBD2 (6 bases). This CDR3 is 12 amino acids long. V lost 11 bases and J 2 bases, leaving 13 bases between the germline ends. CDR3 coding DNA: TGTGCCTCAAGGGGCGGGACCTACGAGCAGTACTTC. As protein: CASRGGTYEQYF.

The genes are TRBV11-3 and TRBJ2-7; the match to TRBD2 covers 9 bases. Germline CDR1 SGHNT, CDR2 YENEEA. This CDR3 spans 18 amino acids. With 1 base clipped from V and 2 bases from J, the junction kept 12 bases outside the gene matches. CDR3 sequence (DNA): TGTGCCAGCAGCTTAGGAGGCCCGGGGCTAGCGGGAACCTACGAGCAGTACTTC. Its translation: CASSLGGPGLAGTYEQYF.

The chain couples TRBV29-1 to TRBJ2-7; 7 nucleotides agree with TRBD1. Germline assignment: CDR1 SQVTM and CDR2 ANQGSEA. The junction had 3 bases not matched to a gene; V was cut back by 4 bases and J by 3 bases. The CDR3 has 12 residues. The CDR3 sequence: CSVVGGDYEQYF. In DNA form, the CDR3 reads TGCAGCGTTGTAGGGGGCGACTACGAGCAGTACTTC.

The V gene is TRBV6-5, the J gene TRBJ1-3; D ambiguous. The CDR3 runs to 16 residues. V shed 2 bases and J shed 1 base, with 12 bases lying between them. Germline V CDR1 and CDR2: MNHEY, SVGAGI. The DNA for the CDR3 is TGTGCCAGCAGTTACGCAGGAGGGATTTCTGGAAACACCATATATTTT. Translating gives CASSYAGGISGNTIYF.

This sequence joins TRBV12-3 or TRBV12-4 and TRBJ2-3; D is undetermined. The CDR3 consists of 12 residues. The V gene lost 0 bases and the J gene lost 8 bases, with 6 bases spanning the gap. In nucleotides, the CDR3 is TGTGCCAGCAGTTTAGCCGTCGGTACGCAGTATTTT. Translation gives CASSLAVGTQYF.